Shown below are 5 T cell receptor beta chains from a single sample sequenced in a study of T cell repertoires in cytomegalovirus infection (dated by TCRdb to the late 2010s). The treatment or condition label, as the study defines it: in vitro stimulation with specific CMV peptide epitopes to enrich CMV-specific T cells. The listed sequencing device is Illumina HiSeq 1500. In TCRdb, the public reads were trimmed at Q25 with fastp and aligned with MiXCR, with productive beta chains retained. Identical CDR3 proteins give one entry, which carries the most common genes and DNA. For this sample the table gives some 500,000 distinct CDR3 sequences, of which 40% were detected only once. The ten largest clones take up around 50% of the sample. Antigens for these TCRs are unknown. The sequences come from cultured PBMCs, collected from culture after CMV antigen stimulation. Source of these receptors: a human donor in good health (CMV status not recorded). Some clones in this sample may be carry-over from other donors' samples.

This clonotype came up many times. The rearrangement links TRBV7-8 to TRBJ1-5; D uncertain. Germline values: CDR1 SGHVS, CDR2 FQNEAQ. Trimming took off 0 bases at V and 4 bases at J, with 10 bases between the two ends. The CDR3 loop spans 15 amino acids. The CDR3 loop is CASSLARRPNQPQHF. Here the CDR3 DNA reads TGTGCCAGCAGCTTAGCCAGGAGGCCGAATCAGCCCCAGCATTTT. Filled out from reference TRBV7-8 and TRBJ1-5, the complete variable domain reads GAGVSQSPRYKVAKRGQDVALRCDPISGHVSLFWYQQALGQGPEFLTYFQNEAQLDKSGLPSDRFFAERPEGSVSTLKIQRTQQEDSAVYLCASSLARRPNQPQHFGDGTRLSIL.

The chain carries TRBV7-6 and TRBJ1-1, with a possible D match to TRBD1 (5 bases). Germline CDR1 and CDR2: SGHVS and FNYEAQ. Trimming removed 5 bases from V and 3 bases from J, with 22 bases in between. There are 17 residues in the CDR3. The CDR3: CASSPRPGLGADTEAFF. The CDR3 nucleotides read TGTGCCAGCAGCCCCCGGCCCGGACTCGGGGCGGACACTGAAGCTTTCTTT.

This clonotype was seen only once. The gene calls are TRBV2 and TRBJ2-7; D remains unclear. This CDR3 region has 13 residues. Trimming left V 6 bases short and J 2 bases short, with 11 bases between. CDR1 is SNHLY, CDR2 FYNNEI, per germline. This CDR3 is CASRETDPYEQYF. In DNA, the CDR3 is TGTGCCAGCAGAGAGACTGATCCCTACGAGCAGTACTTC. Drawing the rest from reference TRBV2 and TRBJ2-7, the complete variable domain is EPEVTQTPSHQVTQMGQEVILRCVPISNHLYFYWYRQILGQKVEFLVSFYNNEISEKSEIFDDQFSVERPDGSNFTLKIRSTKLEDSAMYFCASRETDPYEQYFGPGTRLTVT.

This clonotype appeared a few times. The CDR3 loop reads CAISAVAKNIQYF. The CDR3 DNA sequence: TGTGCCATCAGTGCTGTCGCCAAAAACATTCAGTACTTC. This chain joins TRBV10-3 and TRBJ2-4; D gene uncertain. The CDR3 loop spans 13 amino acids. Trimming took 4 bases from V and 1 from J, leaving 5 bases between them. CDR1 is ENHRY and CDR2 is SYGVKD in the germline V gene.

As to this clonotype: This may arise from a read error, as a much more abundant clone is one base away. The chain joins TRBV12-3 or TRBV12-4 to TRBJ1-1; TRBD1 might be the D (5 bases). The V end was cut by 5 bases, the J end by 1 base, with 8 bases between. The CDR3 sequence is 13 residues long. CDR3 DNA sequence: TGTGCCAGCAGTACCGGGGCGAACACTGAAGCTTTCTTT. Residues: CASSTGANTEAFF.